This TCR beta chain was profiled in a study of T cell repertoires in cytomegalovirus infection. Study information: From public TCR beta signatures came an indication of both CMV infection and matching HLA type.

This clonotype was counted many times. A single record per CDR3 protein comes from TCRdb applying MiXCR to the reads. This sample has some 300,000 distinct CDR3 sequences; 12% to 15% occur once, and the top ten carry roughly 8.7%. Germline V gene data show CDR1 as MDHEN and CDR2 as SYDVKM. V shed 6 bases and J shed 1 base, with 10 bases lying between them. There are 14 residues in the CDR3. This receptor was taken from a human donor in good health (CMV status not recorded). Some clones in this sample may be carry-over from other donors' samples. The source material was PBMCs. The chain links TRBV28 to TRBJ1-3; tentative D call: TRBD1 (6 bases). For the CDR3, the DNA is TGTGCCAGCAGCCAGGGGCTATCTGGAAACACCATATATTTT. Its protein is CASSQGLSGNTIYF.